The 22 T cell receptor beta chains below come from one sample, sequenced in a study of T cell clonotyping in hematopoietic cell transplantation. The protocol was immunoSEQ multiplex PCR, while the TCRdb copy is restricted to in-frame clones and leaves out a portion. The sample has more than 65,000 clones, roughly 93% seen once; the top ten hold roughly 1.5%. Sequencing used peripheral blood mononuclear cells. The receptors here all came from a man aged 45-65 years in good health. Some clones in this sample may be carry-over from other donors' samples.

The chain's CDR3 is CASSDTRNQPQHF. CDR3 nucleotide sequence: TGTGCCAGCAGTGACACGCGAAATCAGCCCCAGCATTTT. The V call is TRBV16, the J call TRBJ1-5; D call uncertain. Between the trimmed V and J ends, which lost 6 bases and 4 bases, there was a span of 10 bases. This CDR3 is 13 amino acids long. The V gene's germline CDR1 is KGHSY and CDR2 FQNENV.

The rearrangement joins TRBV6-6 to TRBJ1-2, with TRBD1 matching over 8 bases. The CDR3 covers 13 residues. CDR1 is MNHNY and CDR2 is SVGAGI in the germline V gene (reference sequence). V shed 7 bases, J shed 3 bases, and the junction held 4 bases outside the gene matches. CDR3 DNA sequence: TGTGCCAGCACAGGACAGGGACACTATGGCTACACCTTC. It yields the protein CASTGQGHYGYTF.

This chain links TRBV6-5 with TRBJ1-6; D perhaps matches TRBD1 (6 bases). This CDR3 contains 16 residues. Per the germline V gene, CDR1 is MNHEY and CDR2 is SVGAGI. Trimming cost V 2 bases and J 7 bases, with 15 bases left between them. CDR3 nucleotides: TGTGCCAGCAGTTACCTGACGGGACACCTCAATTCACCCCTCCACTTT. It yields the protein CASSYLTGHLNSPLHF.

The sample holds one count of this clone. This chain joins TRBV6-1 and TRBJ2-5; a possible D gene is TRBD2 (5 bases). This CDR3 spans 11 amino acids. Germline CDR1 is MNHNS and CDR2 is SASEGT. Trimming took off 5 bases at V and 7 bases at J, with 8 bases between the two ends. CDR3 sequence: CASSYGGTQYF. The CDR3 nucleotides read TGTGCCAGCAGTTACGGAGGGACCCAGTACTTC.

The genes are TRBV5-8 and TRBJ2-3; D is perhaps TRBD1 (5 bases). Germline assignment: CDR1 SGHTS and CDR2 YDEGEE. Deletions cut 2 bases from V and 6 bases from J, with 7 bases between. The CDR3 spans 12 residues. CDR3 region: CASSFQGDTQYF. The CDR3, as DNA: TGTGCCAGCAGCTTTCAGGGTGATACGCAGTATTTT.

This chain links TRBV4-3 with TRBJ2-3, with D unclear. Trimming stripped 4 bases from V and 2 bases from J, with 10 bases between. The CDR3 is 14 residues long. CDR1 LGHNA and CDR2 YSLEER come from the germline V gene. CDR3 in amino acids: CASSRAIFTDTQYF. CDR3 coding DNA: TGCGCCAGCAGCCGGGCCATCTTCACAGATACGCAGTATTTT.

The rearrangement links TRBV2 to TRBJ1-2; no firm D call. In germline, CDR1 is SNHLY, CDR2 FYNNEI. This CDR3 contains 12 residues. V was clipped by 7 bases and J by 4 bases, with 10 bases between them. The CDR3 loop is CASTNTGYGYTF. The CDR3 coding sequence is TGTGCCAGCACCAATACCGGCTATGGCTACACCTTC.

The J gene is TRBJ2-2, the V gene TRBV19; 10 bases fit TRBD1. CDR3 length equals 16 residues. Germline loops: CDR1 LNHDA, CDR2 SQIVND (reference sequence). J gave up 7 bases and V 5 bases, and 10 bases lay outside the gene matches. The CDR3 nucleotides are TGTGCCAGTAGTCTCGGGGCCGGGACAGGGGTCGGGGAGCTGTTTTTT. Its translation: CASSLGAGTGVGELFF.

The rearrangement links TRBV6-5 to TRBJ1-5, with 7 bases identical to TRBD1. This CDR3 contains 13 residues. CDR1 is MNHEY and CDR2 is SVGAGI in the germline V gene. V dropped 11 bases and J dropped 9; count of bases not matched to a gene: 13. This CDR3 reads CAASGTDTGPQHF. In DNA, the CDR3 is TGTGCCGCCAGCGGGACAGATACGGGGCCCCAGCATTTT.

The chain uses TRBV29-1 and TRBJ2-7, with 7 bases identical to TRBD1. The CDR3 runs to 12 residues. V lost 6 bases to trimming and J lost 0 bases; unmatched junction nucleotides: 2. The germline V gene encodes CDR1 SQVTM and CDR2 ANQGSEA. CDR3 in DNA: TGCAGCGTGGGACAGTCCTCCTACGAGCAGTACTTC. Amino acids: CSVGQSSYEQYF.

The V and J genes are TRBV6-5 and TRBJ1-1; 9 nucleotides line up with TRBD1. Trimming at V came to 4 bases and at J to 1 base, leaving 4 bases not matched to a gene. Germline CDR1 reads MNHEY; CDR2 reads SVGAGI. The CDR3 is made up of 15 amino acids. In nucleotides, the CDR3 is TGTGCCAGCAGTTTGGGACAGGGAGAGAACACTGAAGCTTTCTTT. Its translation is CASSLGQGENTEAFF.

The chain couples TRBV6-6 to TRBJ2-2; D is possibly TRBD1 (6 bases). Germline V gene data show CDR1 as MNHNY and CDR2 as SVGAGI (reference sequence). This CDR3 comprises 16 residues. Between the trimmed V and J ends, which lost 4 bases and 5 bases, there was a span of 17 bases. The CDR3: CASSSSQDRFTGELFF. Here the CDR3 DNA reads TGTGCCAGCAGTTCCTCCCAGGACAGATTTACCGGGGAGCTGTTTTTT.

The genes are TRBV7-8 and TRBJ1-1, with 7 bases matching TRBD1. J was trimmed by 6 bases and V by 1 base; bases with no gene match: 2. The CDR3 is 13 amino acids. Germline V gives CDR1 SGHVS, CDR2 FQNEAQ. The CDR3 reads CASSLGGTAEAFF. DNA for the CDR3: TGTGCCAGCAGCTTAGGTGGGACAGCTGAAGCTTTCTTT. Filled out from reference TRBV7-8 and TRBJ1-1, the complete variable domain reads GAGVSQSPRYKVAKRGQDVALRCDPISGHVSLFWYQQALGQGPEFLTYFQNEAQLDKSGLPSDRFFAERPEGSVSTLKIQRTQQEDSAVYLCASSLGGTAEAFFGQGTRLTVV.

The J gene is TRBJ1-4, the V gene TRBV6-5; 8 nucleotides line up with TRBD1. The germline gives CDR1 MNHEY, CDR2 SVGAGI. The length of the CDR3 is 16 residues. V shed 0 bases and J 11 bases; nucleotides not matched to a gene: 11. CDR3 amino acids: CASSYSGAGTGVKLFF. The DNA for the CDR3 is TGTGCCAGCAGTTACTCGGGGGCCGGGACAGGAGTTAAACTGTTTTTT.

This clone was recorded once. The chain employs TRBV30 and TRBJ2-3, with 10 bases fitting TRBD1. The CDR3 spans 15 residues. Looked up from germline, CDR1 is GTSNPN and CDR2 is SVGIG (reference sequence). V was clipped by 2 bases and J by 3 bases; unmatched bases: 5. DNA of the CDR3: TGTGCCTGGAGTCGGGACAGGGGCAGGACAGATACGCAGTATTTT. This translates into CAWSRDRGRTDTQYF.

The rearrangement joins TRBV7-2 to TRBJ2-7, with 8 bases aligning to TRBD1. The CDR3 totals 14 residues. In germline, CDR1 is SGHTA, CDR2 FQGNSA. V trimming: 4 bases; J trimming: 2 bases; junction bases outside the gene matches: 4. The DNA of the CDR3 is TGTGCCAGCAGCTCCGGGGACAGGACCTACGAGCAGTACTTC. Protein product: CASSSGDRTYEQYF.

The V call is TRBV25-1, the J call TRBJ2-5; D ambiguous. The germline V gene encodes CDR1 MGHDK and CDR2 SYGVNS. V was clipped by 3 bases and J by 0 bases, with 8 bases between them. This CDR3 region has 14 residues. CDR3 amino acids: CASSDNTNQETQYF. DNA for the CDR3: TGTGCCAGCAGTGATAACACCAACCAAGAGACCCAGTACTTC.

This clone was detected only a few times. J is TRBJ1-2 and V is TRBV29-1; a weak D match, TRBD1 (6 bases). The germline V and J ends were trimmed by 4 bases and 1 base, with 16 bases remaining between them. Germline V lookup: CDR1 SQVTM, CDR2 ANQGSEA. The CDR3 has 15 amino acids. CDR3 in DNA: TGCAGCGTTGCAGCCGGGGGGCTAGTTAACTATGGCTACACCTTC. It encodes CSVAAGGLVNYGYTF.

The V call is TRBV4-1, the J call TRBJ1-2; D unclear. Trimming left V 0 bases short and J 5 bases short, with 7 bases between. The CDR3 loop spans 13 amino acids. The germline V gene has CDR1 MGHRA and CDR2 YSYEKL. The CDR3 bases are TGCGCCAGCAGCCAAGAGGGCGGATATGGCTACACCTTC. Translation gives CASSQEGGYGYTF.

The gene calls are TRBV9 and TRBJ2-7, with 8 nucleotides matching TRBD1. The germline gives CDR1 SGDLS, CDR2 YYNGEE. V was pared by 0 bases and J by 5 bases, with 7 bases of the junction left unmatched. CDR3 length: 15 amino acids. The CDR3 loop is CASSVGTGFVHEQYF. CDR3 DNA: TGTGCCAGCAGCGTAGGGACAGGGTTCGTCCACGAGCAGTACTTC. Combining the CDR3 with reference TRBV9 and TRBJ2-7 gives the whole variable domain DSGVTQTPKHLITATGQRVTLRCSPRSGDLSVYWYQQSLDQGLQFLIQYYNGEERAKGNILERFSAQQFPDLHSELNLSSLELGDSALYFCASSVGTGFVHEQYFGPGTRLTVT.

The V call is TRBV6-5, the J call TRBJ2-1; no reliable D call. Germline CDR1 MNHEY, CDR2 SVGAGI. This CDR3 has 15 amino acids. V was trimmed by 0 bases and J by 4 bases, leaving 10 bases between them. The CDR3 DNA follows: TGTGCCAGCAGTTACTCGAGTACAGCATACAATGAGCAGTTCTTC. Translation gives CASSYSSTAYNEQFF.

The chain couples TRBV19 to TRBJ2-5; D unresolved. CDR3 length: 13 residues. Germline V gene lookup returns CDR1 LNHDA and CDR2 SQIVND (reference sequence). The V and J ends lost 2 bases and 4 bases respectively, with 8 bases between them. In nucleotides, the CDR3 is TGTGCCAGTAGTATAAAGGGAAGAGAGACCCAGTACTTC. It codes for CASSIKGRETQYF.